One TCR beta chain is described in this entry. Compared with the rest of its sample, this clonotype is medium-sized (0.01 to 0.1%). Its target antigen remains unknown. Qualities for individual bases were not recorded, and no much larger clone is one base off. TCRdb shows the sequencer as Illumina MiSeq. The raw public data were reprocessed by TCRdb itself: fastp quality trimming at Q25, MiXCR clonotype calling, in-frame beta chains only. Rows are combined by CDR3 protein, so each entry shows the most common genes and DNA. This sample gives about 4,500 distinct CDR3 sequences in total; approximately 8% of them show up just once. The top ten hold roughly 10% of the sample. The data are from a study. This receptor was taken from a human donor with rheumatoid arthritis. Sequenced sample: CD4+ T cells from synovial fluid.

The nucleotides are TGTGCCAGCAGCTCTACAGGGTCAAATCGGAACACCATATATTTT. Translated, this gives CASSSTGSNRNTIYF. This chain joins TRBV13 to TRBJ1-3; 6 matching bases give a weak D call of TRBD1. The CDR3 covers 15 residues, taking in both the cysteine and the phenylalanine. Solely the CDR3 DNA is kept, with 45 bases framed from the first base. V sheds 4 bases and J sheds 7 bases, leaving 17 bases between their ends. From the germline V gene (reference sequence), CDR1 is PRHDT and CDR2 is FYEKMQ.